This T cell receptor (beta chain) was sequenced in a study of TIL therapy for anti-PD-1-resistant metastatic lung cancer. The CDR3 length is 13 residues. The V gene's germline CDR1 is SGDLS and CDR2 YYNGEE. V lost 1 base, J lost 7 bases, and 1 base stayed unmatched. Time point meaning: pre-treatment sample, taken before nivolumab and TIL therapy. The libraries were made with immunoSEQ v3. The protocol was immunoSEQ multiplex PCR, while the TCRdb copy is restricted to in-frame clones and leaves out a portion. This table has some 50,000 clones, about 80% appearing once. The material was blood, obtained at baseline. The sequence was obtained from a man aged 70 or older with non-small cell lung cancer. The chain recombines TRBV9 with TRBJ2-2; 7 positions agree with TRBD2. This CDR3 is CASSVLAVGELFF. Written as DNA, the CDR3 is TGTGCCAGCAGCGTACTAGCGGTCGGGGAGCTGTTTTTT.